A selection of T cell receptor beta chains follows, all from one sample in a study of CD8 T cells in Susac syndrome. TCRdb recomputed calls from the immunoSEQ multiplex PCR reads with MiXCR, one row per CDR3 protein. The sample yields about 300,000 distinct CDR3 sequences, 85% seen once. The sample was CD8+ T cells from PBMCs. These receptors were collected from a human donor with multiple sclerosis. Both conserved end residues are part of each CDR3. The order of the fields is D gene, CDR3 length, clone size, V gene, J gene, CDR3 DNA, CDR3 protein. The D gene is left open where the match is weak. Size is omitted from some rows. Given values are once, few, many or a class for expanded clones.

>TRBD1|19|once|TRBV28|TRBJ2-6
TGTGCCAGCAGTTTCGACGCTGGACAGGGGTGGTCAGGGGCCAACGTCCTGACTTTC
CASSFDAGQGWSGANVLTF
>TRBD2|17|.|TRBV6-2/TRBV6-3|TRBJ2-1
TGTGCCAGCAGTTACTCGTACGGACTAGCGGGAGTTAATAAGCAGTTCTTC
CASSYSYGLAGVNKQFF
>TRBD1|15|.|TRBV11-2|TRBJ2-2
TGTGCCAGCAGCTATCGACAGGGCTCAAACGGGGAGCTGTTTTTT
CASSYRQGSNGELFF
>TRBD2|15|.|TRBV3-1|TRBJ2-7
TGTGCCAGCAGCCCGATGACTAGCGCCAGCTACGAGCAGTACTTC
CASSPMTSASYEQYF
>.|15|.|TRBV20-1|TRBJ2-7
TGCAGTGCTAGCAGTCTGGGTAGCGATCCCTACGAGCAGTACTTC
CSASSLGSDPYEQYF
>TRBD2|15|.|TRBV24-1|TRBJ2-1
TGTGCCACCAGTGTCCCAGCGGGAGGATCGAATGAGCAGTTCTTC
CATSVPAGGSNEQFF
>.|14|.|TRBV14|TRBJ2-7
TGTGCCAGCAGCCAAGACGTCGGAGGATACGAGCAGTACTTC
CASSQDVGGYEQYF
>.|16|once|TRBV20-1|TRBJ1-3
TGCAGTGCTAGAGATTACCAGGGAGGCCCTGGAAACACCATATATTTT
CSARDYQGGPGNTIYF
>TRBD2|16|.|TRBV28|TRBJ2-3
TGTGCCAGCAGTTTCTTACTAGCGGGAGTGAAGGATACGCAGTATTTT
CASSFLLAGVKDTQYF
>TRBD1|10|.|TRBV29-1|TRBJ1-1
TGCAGCGCAGACAGGGGTGAAGCTTTCTTT
CSADRGEAFF
>.|15|.|TRBV19|TRBJ1-1
TGTGCCAGTAGTATTAACGGACAGCCAAACACTGAAGCTTTCTTT
CASSINGQPNTEAFF
>.|17|.|TRBV10-3|TRBJ2-1
TGTGCCACCCCTGCCCAAGGGGTGGGGGGATCCTACAATGAGCAGTTCTTC
CATPAQGVGGSYNEQFF
>TRBD1|12|.|TRBV5-4|TRBJ1-2
TGTGCGATCAGCGGGGACAGGGGAGGCTACACCTTC
CAISGDRGGYTF
>TRBD2|17|.|TRBV11-2|TRBJ2-7
TGTGCCAGCAGCTTAGACGAGGCTAGCGGAGGGGCCTACGAGCAGTACTTC
CASSLDEASGGAYEQYF
>TRBD2|16|.|TRBV28|TRBJ2-1
TGTGCCAGCAGTTTATTTCGGGAGGGGATCCACAATGAGCAGTTCTTC
CASSLFREGIHNEQFF
>TRBD2|14|.|TRBV6-5|TRBJ2-3
TGTGCCAGCAGTTACGGGACTAACACAGATACGCAGTATTTT
CASSYGTNTDTQYF
>.|15|.|TRBV4-3|TRBJ1-2
TGCGCCAGCAGCCAAGATCCGCCTTCTAACTATGGCTACACCTTC
CASSQDPPSNYGYTF
>TRBD2|16|.|TRBV5-1|TRBJ2-2
TGCGCCAGCAGCGCCGTTTTACTAGCGGGTTTCGGGGAGCTGTTTTTT
CASSAVLLAGFGELFF
>.|13|.|TRBV10-3|TRBJ2-1
TGTGCCATCACCCAAGACCGTTACAATGAGCAGTTCTTC
CAITQDRYNEQFF
>.|10|.|TRBV29-1|TRBJ1-2
TGCAGCGCCTGGAAGGATGGCTACACCTTC
CSAWKDGYTF
>TRBD1|18|few|TRBV7-6|TRBJ2-3
TGTGCCAGCAGCCCGTCCTCAGGGACAGGGGGCTTCACAGATACGCAGTATTTT
CASSPSSGTGGFTDTQYF
>TRBD2|16|few|TRBV4-1|TRBJ2-7
TGCGCCAGCAGCCAAGGACTAGCGGGACAATCCTACGAGCAGTACTTC
CASSQGLAGQSYEQYF
>TRBD2|17|.|TRBV20-1|TRBJ2-1
TGCAGTGCTGTGACCTATCTAGCGGGGGGTGTCTACAATGAGCAGTTCTTC
CSAVTYLAGGVYNEQFF
>TRBD2|18|.|TRBV4-3|TRBJ2-1
TGCGCCAGTTCTTTTGGGGGAGGGCCGATTGCCTACAACAATGAGCAGTTCTTC
CASSFGGGPIAYNNEQFF
>TRBD2|14|.|TRBV27|TRBJ2-7
TGTGCCAGCAGTGATGGACTAGCGGTCTACGAGCAGTACTTC
CASSDGLAVYEQYF
>.|13|.|TRBV7-4|TRBJ1-1
TGTGCCAGCAGCTTAGCCCCGAGGGCTGAAGCTTTCTTT
CASSLAPRAEAFF
>TRBD1|20|once|TRBV20-1|TRBJ1-5
TGCAGTGCAAAGAGGTACAGGGGGTCAATAAACTCACTTAGCAATCAGCCCCAGCATTTT
CSAKRYRGSINSLSNQPQHF
>.|12|.|TRBV12-3/TRBV12-4|TRBJ1-2
TGTGCCAGCAGGGAGGGGGGAAATGGCTACACCTTC
CASREGGNGYTF
>TRBD1|15|.|TRBV7-8|TRBJ1-5
TGTGCCAGCAGCTTAGTGGACAGGACCGATCAGCCCCAGCATTTT
CASSLVDRTDQPQHF
>.|15|.|TRBV11-2|TRBJ2-1
TGTGCCAGCAGCTTAGATCGAGGGGTATACAATGAGCAGTTCTTC
CASSLDRGVYNEQFF
>.|15|.|TRBV6-1|TRBJ2-2
TGTGCCAGCAGTTACAATCCCACGGGCACCGGGGAGCTGTTTTTT
CASSYNPTGTGELFF
>TRBD2|15|.|TRBV15|TRBJ2-1
TGTGCCACCAGCGGGGGGACTAGCGCCGACAATGAGCAGTTCTTC
CATSGGTSADNEQFF
>TRBD2|16|.|TRBV7-9|TRBJ2-7
TGTGCCGGAGAACAACTTCGGACTAGCGGGAACTACGAGCAGTACTTC
CAGEQLRTSGNYEQYF
>TRBD2|14|many|TRBV5-1|TRBJ2-1
TGCGCCAGCACCCCGGGAGGGGGCTACAATGAGCAGTTCTTC
CASTPGGGYNEQFF
>.|18|.|TRBV14|TRBJ1-3
TGTGCCAGCAGCCAAGGAGCTTTGACAGTATTCTCTGGAAACACCATATATTTT
CASSQGALTVFSGNTIYF
>.|15|.|TRBV28|TRBJ1-1
TGTGCCAGCAGTTTTGGTAGACAGATGAACACTGAAGCTTTCTTT
CASSFGRQMNTEAFF
>TRBD2|15|.|TRBV19|TRBJ2-7
TGTGCCAGTAGTATACTACTAGCGGCCTCCTACGAGCAGTACTTC
CASSILLAASYEQYF
>.|10|.|TRBV30|TRBJ2-1
TGTGCCTGGAGTTTCCATGAGCAGTTCTTC
CAWSFHEQFF
>.|12|.|TRBV12-3/TRBV12-4|TRBJ2-1
TGTGCCAGCAGCCCTCTAGCGTATGAGCAGTTCTTC
CASSPLAYEQFF
>TRBD1|15|.|TRBV4-2|TRBJ2-7
TGTGCCAGCAGCCAAGATCTCGGGACAGGGGCCGAGCAGTACTTC
CASSQDLGTGAEQYF
>.|15|.|TRBV19|TRBJ1-1
TGTGCCAGTAACCCCGGGTCGGGCGGGATCACTGAAGCTTTCTTT
CASNPGSGGITEAFF
>TRBD2|15|.|TRBV28|TRBJ2-1
TGTGCCAGCAACAACGGGAGGGCCCTCGACAATGAGCAGTTCTTC
CASNNGRALDNEQFF
>TRBD2|22|once|TRBV6-2/TRBV6-3|TRBJ2-5
TGTGCCAGCAGTTACGTTCGTTTTAGGCTGCTAGCGGGAGGGCCTGACCAAGAGACCCAGTACTTC
CASSYVRFRLLAGGPDQETQYF
>.|13|.|TRBV25-1|TRBJ1-1
TGTGCCAGCAGTGAATTCCTGACCACTGAAGCTTTCTTT
CASSEFLTTEAFF
>.|15|.|TRBV28|TRBJ2-1
TGTGCCAGCAGTTTGGGCAGGGTCCCCCCGAATGAGCAGTTCTTC
CASSLGRVPPNEQFF
>.|16|few|TRBV6-5|TRBJ2-7
TGTGCCAGCAGTTACGAGGGACTTTCTAGCTCCTACGAGCAGTACTTC
CASSYEGLSSSYEQYF
>.|14|.|TRBV7-8|TRBJ2-1
TGTGCCAGCACCCTCGGGGCGACGGGTGATGAGCAGTTCTTC
CASTLGATGDEQFF
>.|14|few|TRBV6-2/TRBV6-3|TRBJ2-1
TGTGCCAGCAGTTACGGGTTTTCCTACAATGAGCAGTTCTTC
CASSYGFSYNEQFF
>.|18|.|TRBV27|TRBJ1-2
TGTGCCAGCAGTTCCTCCCGGATAGGCGGCGAAGCTAACTATGGCTACACCTTC
CASSSSRIGGEANYGYTF
>TRBD2|15|.|TRBV5-6|TRBJ2-1
TGTGCCAGCAGTCTAGCGGGAGCAGGGTACAATGAGCAGTTCTTC
CASSLAGAGYNEQFF
>.|16|.|TRBV27|TRBJ2-7
TGTGCCAGCAGTTCTCCGGCGACTGGAGGACTCTACGAGCAGTACTTC
CASSSPATGGLYEQYF
>TRBD2|15|.|TRBV11-2|TRBJ2-3
TGTGCCAGCAGCTTAGGGACTAGCGGGAAGGATACGCAGTATTTT
CASSLGTSGKDTQYF
>TRBD2|14|.|TRBV27|TRBJ2-7
TGTGCCAGCAGTTTCACTAGCGCCACCTACGAGCAGTACTTC
CASSFTSATYEQYF
>.|13|.|TRBV7-9|TRBJ1-1
TGTGCCAGCAGCCCAAACTCGAACACTGAAGCTTTCTTT
CASSPNSNTEAFF
>.|14|few|TRBV12-3/TRBV12-4|TRBJ1-5
TGTGCCAGCAGTTCGGACGGCAGCAATCAGCCCCAGCATTTT
CASSSDGSNQPQHF